This TCR beta chain was sequenced during a study of T cell repertoires in cytomegalovirus infection (dated by TCRdb to the late 2010s). Regarding the research as a whole: Donor HLA type was relevant to the analysis, as public TCR beta signatures indicated carriage of CMV infection together with the matching HLA type. Points the paper makes about the study in general: In both this cohort and an independent roughly 400-donor cohort, the cumulative frequency of public TCR beta family members distinguished carriers of CMV infection plus the relevant HLA type. The ex vivo response was dominated by HLA-C-restricted CMV-specific TCR beta clonotypes, which also provided the single most frequent clonotype in two of eight donors.

Only a few counts were recorded for this clonotype. The antigen it recognizes is unknown. Per-base qualities were not stored, and no clone one base away is much larger. Sequencing instrument: Illumina HiSeq 1500. TCRdb ran its own pipeline on the public reads, namely fastp trimming at Q25 and MiXCR clone calling, and kept in-frame beta chains. Entries that share a CDR3 protein sequence are merged under the most common genes and DNA. Within this sample are some 600,000 distinct CDR3 sequences, with around 24% of them counted one time only. The ten top clones hold 7% to 9% of the sample. There are 14 amino acids in the CDR3, from cysteine to phenylalanine inclusive. Just CDR3 DNA is preserved here, 42 bases in frame from base 1. Looking up the germline V gene (reference sequence) yields CDR1 SEHNR and CDR2 FQNEAQ. V sheds 8 bases and J sheds 1 base, leaving 15 bases between their ends.

The chain is assembled from TRBV7-9 and TRBJ2-7; the D segment could be TRBD2, given 6 matching bases. The clonotype was recovered from a human donor in good health (CMV status not recorded). Some clones in this sample may be carry-over from other donors' samples. Sequencing was performed on CD8+ T cells from PBMCs. DNA sequence: TGTGCCAGCGCCGTGGGAGGCCAATCCTACGAGCAGTACTTC. Its amino acids are CASAVGGQSYEQYF.